This T cell receptor (beta chain) stems from a study of CD8+CD57+ T cells in acquired aplastic anemia. Study overall: The mean DNA yield obtained from sorted CD4+ and CD8+ cells came to approximately 3.2 ug.

Genomic DNA templated the TCR beta VDJ and CDR3 profiling. TCRdb re-called the reads with MiXCR, one entry per CDR3 protein. Of 100,000 to 150,000 distinct CDR3 sequences in the sample, over 30% are singletons; the top ten hold approximately 2.6%. This CDR3 comprises 10 residues. Germline-derived CDR1 and CDR2 are SNHLY and FYNNEI. Trimming stripped 11 bases from V and 1 base from J, with 3 bases between. It was patients with CD8+CD57+ cell expansion by flow cytometry who were chosen for sequencing. In all patients, the disease was severe acquired aplastic anemia. Receipt of therapy had not occurred in any patient by the time of blood sampling.

The sequence was obtained from a human donor with aplastic anemia. Sequencing was performed on sorted CD4+, CD8+, or CD8+CD57+ T cells (not recorded which) from PBMCs. V is TRBV2 and J is TRBJ2-1; D not resolved. For the CDR3, the DNA is TGTGCCGGATCCTACAATGAGCAGTTCTTC. Translating gives CAGSYNEQFF.